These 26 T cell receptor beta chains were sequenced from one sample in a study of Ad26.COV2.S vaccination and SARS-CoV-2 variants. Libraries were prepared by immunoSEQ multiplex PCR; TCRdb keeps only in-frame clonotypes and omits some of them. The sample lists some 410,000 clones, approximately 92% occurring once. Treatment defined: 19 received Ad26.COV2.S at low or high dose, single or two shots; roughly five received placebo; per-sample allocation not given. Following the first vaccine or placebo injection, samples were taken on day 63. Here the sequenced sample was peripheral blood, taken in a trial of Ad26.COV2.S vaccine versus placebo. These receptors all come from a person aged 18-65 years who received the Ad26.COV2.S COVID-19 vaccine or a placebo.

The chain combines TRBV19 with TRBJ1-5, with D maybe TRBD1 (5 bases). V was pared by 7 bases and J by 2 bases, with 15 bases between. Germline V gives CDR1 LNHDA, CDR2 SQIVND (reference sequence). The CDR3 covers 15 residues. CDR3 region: CASTDGGFGNQPQHF. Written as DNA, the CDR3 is TGTGCCAGTACCGACGGGGGGTTCGGCAATCAGCCCCAGCATTTT.

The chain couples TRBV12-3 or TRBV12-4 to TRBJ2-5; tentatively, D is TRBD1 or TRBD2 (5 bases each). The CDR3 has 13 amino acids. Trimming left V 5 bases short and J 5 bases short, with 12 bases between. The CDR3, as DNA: TGTGCCAGCAGTCCGACGGGACCGGAGACCCAGTACTTC. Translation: CASSPTGPETQYF.

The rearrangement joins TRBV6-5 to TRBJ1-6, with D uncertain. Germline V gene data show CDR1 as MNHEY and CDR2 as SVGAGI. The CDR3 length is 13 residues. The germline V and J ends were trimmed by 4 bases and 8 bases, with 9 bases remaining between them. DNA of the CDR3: TGTGCCAGCAGTTCCTACCGTGATTCACCCCTCCACTTT. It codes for CASSSYRDSPLHF.

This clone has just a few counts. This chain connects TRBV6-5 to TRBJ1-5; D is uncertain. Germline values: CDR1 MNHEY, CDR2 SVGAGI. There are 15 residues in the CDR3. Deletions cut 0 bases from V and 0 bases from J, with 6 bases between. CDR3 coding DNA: TGTGCCAGCAGTTACTCGATGAATAGCAATCAGCCCCAGCATTTT. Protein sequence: CASSYSMNSNQPQHF.

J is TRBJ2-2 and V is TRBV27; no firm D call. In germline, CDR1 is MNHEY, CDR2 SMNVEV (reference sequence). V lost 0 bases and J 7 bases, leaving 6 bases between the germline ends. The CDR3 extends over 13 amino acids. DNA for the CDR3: TGTGCCAGCAGTTTATCGGTATTCGGGGAGCTGTTTTTT. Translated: CASSLSVFGELFF.

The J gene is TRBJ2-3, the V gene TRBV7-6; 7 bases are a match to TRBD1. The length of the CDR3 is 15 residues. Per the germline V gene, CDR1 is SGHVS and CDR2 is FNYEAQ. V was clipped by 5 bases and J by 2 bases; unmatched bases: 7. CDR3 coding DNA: TGTGCCAGCAGCCCGCGACAGGGTCTCACAGATACGCAGTATTTT. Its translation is CASSPRQGLTDTQYF.

The CDR3 nucleotides are TGTGCCAGCAGGCGTGGGCGTGGGGGCCAAGGAGATACGCAGTATTTT. It translates to CASRRGRGGQGDTQYF. This chain joins TRBV7-2 and TRBJ2-3; D might be TRBD1 (6 bases). There are 16 residues in the CDR3. Germline-derived CDR1 and CDR2 are SGHTA and FQGNSA. Trimming left V 6 bases short and J 5 bases short, with 21 bases between.

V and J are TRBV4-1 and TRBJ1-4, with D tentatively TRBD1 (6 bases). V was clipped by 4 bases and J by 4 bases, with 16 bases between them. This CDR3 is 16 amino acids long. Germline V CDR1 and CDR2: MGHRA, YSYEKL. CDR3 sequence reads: CASSRGQNNLNEKLFF. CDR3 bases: TGCGCCAGCAGCCGCGGACAGAACAACCTTAATGAAAAACTGTTTTTT.

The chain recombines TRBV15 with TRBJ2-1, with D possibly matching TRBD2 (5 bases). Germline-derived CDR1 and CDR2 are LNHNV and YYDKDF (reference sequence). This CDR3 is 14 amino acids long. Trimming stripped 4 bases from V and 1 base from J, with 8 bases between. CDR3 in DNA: TGTGCCACCAGCATCAAGCGGTCCTACAATGAGCAGTTCTTC. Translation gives CATSIKRSYNEQFF. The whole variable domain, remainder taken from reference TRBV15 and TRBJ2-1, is DAMVIQNPRYQVTQFGKPVTLSCSQTLNHNVMYWYQQKSSQAPKLLFHYYDKDFNNEADTPDNFQSRRPNTSFCFLDIRSPGLGDTAMYLCATSIKRSYNEQFFGPGTRLTVL.

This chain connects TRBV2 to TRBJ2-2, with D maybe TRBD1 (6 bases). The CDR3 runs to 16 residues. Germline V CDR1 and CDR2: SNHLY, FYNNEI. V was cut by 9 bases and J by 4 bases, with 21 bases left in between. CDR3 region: CAREKKTGSTTGELFF. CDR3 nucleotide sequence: TGTGCCAGGGAAAAAAAGACAGGCTCCACCACCGGGGAGCTGTTTTTT.

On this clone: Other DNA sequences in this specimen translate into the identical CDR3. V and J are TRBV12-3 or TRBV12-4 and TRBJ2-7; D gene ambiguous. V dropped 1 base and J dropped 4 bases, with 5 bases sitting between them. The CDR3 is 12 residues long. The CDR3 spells CASSLGSYEQYF. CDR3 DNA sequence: TGTGCCAGCAGTTTAGGGTCATACGAGCAGTACTTC.

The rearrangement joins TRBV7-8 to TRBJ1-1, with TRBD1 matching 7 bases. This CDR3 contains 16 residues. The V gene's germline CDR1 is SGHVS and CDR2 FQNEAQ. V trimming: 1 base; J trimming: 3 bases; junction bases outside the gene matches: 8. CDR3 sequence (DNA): TGTGCCAGCAGCTTAGGGACAGGACTTCTTGACACTGAAGCTTTCTTT. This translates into CASSLGTGLLDTEAFF.

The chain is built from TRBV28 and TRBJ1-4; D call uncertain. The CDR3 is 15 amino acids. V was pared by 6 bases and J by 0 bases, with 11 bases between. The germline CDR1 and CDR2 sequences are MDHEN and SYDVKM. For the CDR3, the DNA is TGTGCCAGCAGGATCGAGGGAGCAACTAATGAAAAACTGTTTTTT. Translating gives CASRIEGATNEKLFF.

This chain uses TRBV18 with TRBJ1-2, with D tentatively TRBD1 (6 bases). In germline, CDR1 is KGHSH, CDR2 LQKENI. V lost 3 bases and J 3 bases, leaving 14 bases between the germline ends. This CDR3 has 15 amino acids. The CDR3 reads CASSPGLGHDYGYTF. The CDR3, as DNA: TGTGCCAGCTCACCGGGATTGGGACACGACTATGGCTACACCTTC.

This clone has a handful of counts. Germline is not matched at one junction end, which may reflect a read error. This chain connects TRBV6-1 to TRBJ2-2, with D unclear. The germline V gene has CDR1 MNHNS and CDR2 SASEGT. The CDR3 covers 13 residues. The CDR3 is CASREENTGELFF. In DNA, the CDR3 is TGTGCCAGCAGAGAAGAGAACACCGGGGAGCTGTTTTTT.

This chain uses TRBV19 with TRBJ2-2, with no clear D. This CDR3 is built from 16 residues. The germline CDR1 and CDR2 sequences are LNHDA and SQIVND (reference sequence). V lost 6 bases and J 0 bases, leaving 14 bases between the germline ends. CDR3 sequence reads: CASRIWTGSNTGELFF. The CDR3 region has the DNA TGTGCCAGTAGGATATGGACGGGCTCGAACACCGGGGAGCTGTTTTTT. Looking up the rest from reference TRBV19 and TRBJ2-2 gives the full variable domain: DGGITQSPKYLFRKEGQNVTLSCEQNLNHDAMYWYRQDPGQGLRLIYYSQIVNDFQKGDIAEGYSVSREKKESFPLTVTSAQKNPTAFYLCASRIWTGSNTGELFFGEGSRLTVL.

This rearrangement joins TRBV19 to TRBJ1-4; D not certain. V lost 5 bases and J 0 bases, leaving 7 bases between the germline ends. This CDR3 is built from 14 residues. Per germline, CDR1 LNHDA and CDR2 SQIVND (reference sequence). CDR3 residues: CASSETATNEKLFF. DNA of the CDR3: TGTGCCAGTAGTGAAACAGCAACTAATGAAAAACTGTTTTTT.

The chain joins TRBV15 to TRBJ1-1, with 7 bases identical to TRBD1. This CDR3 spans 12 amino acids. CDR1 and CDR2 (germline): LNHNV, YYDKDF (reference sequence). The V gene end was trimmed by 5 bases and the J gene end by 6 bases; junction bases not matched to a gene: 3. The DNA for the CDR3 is TGTGCCACCAGCGAGGGGACAGCTGAAGCTTTCTTT. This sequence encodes CATSEGTAEAFF.

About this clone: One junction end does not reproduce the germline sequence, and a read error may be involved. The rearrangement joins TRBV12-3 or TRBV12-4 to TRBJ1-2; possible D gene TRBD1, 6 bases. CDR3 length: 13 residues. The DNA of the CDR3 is TGTACCAGCAGTTCGGACAGCCTCTATGGCTACACCTTC. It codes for CTSSSDSLYGYTF.

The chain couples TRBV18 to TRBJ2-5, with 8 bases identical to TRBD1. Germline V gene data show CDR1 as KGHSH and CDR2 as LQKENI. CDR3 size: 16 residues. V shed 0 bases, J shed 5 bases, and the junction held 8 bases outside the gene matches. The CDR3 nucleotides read TGTGCCAGCTCACCACCCTCGACAGGGGACTTCGAGACCCAGTACTTC. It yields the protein CASSPPSTGDFETQYF.

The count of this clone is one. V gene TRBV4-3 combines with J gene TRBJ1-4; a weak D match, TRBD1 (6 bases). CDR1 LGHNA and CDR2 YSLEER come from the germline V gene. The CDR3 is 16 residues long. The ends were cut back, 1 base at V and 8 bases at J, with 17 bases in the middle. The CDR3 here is CASSQGERGVGEKLFF. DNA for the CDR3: TGCGCCAGCAGCCAAGGAGAAAGGGGGGTCGGCGAAAAACTGTTTTTT.

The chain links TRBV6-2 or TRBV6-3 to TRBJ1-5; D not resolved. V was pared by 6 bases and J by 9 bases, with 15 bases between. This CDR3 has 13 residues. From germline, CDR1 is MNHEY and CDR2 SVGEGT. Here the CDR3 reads CASSRLLETPQHF. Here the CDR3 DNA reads TGTGCCAGCAGCCGTCTGCTCGAGACGCCCCAGCATTTT.

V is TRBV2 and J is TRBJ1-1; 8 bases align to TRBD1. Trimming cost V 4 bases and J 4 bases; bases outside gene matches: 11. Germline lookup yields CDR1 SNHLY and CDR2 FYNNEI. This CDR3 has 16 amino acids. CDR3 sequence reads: CASSVSGGKRSTEAFF. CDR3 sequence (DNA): TGTGCCAGCAGTGTATCAGGGGGCAAGAGAAGCACTGAAGCTTTCTTT.

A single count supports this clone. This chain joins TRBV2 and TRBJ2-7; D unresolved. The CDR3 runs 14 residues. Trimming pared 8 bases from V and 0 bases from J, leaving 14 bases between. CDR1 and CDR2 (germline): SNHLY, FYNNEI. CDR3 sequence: CASGTLLGSYEQYF. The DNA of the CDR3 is TGTGCCAGCGGAACCCTCCTGGGCTCCTACGAGCAGTACTTC. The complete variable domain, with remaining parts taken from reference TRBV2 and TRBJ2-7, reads EPEVTQTPSHQVTQMGQEVILRCVPISNHLYFYWYRQILGQKVEFLVSFYNNEISEKSEIFDDQFSVERPDGSNFTLKIRSTKLEDSAMYFCASGTLLGSYEQYFGPGTRLTVT.

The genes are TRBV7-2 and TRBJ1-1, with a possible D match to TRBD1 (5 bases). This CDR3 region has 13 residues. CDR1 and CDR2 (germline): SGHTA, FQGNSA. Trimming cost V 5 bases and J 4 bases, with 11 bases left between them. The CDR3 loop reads CASSRPGPTEAFF. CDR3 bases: TGTGCCAGCAGCCGCCCAGGGCCCACTGAAGCTTTCTTT. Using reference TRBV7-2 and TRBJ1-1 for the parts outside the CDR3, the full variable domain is GAGVSQSPSNKVTEKGKDVELRCDPISGHTALYWYRQSLGQGLEFLIYFQGNSAPDKSGLPSDRFSAERTGGSVSTLTIQRTQQEDSAVYLCASSRPGPTEAFFGQGTRLTVV.

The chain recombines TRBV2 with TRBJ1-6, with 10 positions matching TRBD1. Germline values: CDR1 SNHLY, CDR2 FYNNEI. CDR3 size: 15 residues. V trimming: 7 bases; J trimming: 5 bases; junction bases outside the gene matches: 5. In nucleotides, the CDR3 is TGTGCCAGCACCACGGACAGGGGGAATAATTCACCCCTCCACTTT. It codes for CASTTDRGNNSPLHF.